This paragraph reports one T cell receptor beta chain. Its matching antigen is unknown. The source of the sample is a study of cytomegalovirus exposure and HLA in healthy donors. At the level of the study: Of more than 350 genotyped donors, around 84% clustered with self-reported Caucasian donors.

Primers for the PCR totalled 60 Vbeta and 13 Jbeta. The method was immunoSEQ multiplex PCR; TCRdb's version includes in-frame clones alone and lacks a portion of them. The sample has 85,000 to 100,000 clones, around 64% seen once. Study results and caveats: Common viral pathogens (according to a later analysis) appeared linked to several of the most significant clusters. Researchers counted 150 to 200 TCR beta chains as cytomegalovirus-associated.

Germline V gene sequence: CDR1 GTSNPN, CDR2 SVGIG (reference sequence). There are 14 residues in the CDR3. The V end was cut by 2 bases, the J end by 0 bases, with 8 bases between. The chain employs TRBV30 and TRBJ1-3; D is uncertain. Sequenced sample: PBMCs. The receptor's source is a man in his 60s in good health and CMV-seronegative. The CDR3 coding sequence is TGTGCCTGGAGTACGGGAGACTCTGGAAACACCATATATTTT. Translating gives CAWSTGDSGNTIYF.